Below are 16 T cell receptor beta chains sequenced from a single sample in a study of OX40 agonist ivuxolimab in advanced cancers. The repertoire was sequenced with immunoSEQ multiplex PCR; TCRdb's copy has only in-frame clones and lacks some. The table has roughly 77,000 clones, around 93% seen once; the top ten hold approximately 0.5%. The specimen comprised CD4+ or CD8+ T cells sorted from blood, sampled in a trial of the OX40 agonist ivuxolimab. The receptor source for this set is an adult with an advanced solid tumor such as melanoma, head and neck, liver or kidney cancer.

V and J are TRBV7-9 and TRBJ1-4; D gene ambiguous. This CDR3 comprises 16 residues. The germline V gene has CDR1 SEHNR and CDR2 FQNEAQ (reference sequence). V dropped 1 base and J dropped 1 base, with 10 bases sitting between them. The CDR3: CASSLEVRQTNEKLFF. CDR3 DNA sequence: TGTGCCAGCAGCTTAGAGGTTCGGCAAACTAATGAAAAACTGTTTTTT.

This chain links TRBV7-6 with TRBJ2-5, with D maybe TRBD2 (6 bases). The V end lost 2 bases, the J end lost 2 bases, and 12 bases lay between the germline ends. The CDR3 totals 15 residues. CDR1 and CDR2 from the germline V gene are SGHVS and FNYEAQ. CDR3 amino acids: CASSLMASAQETQYF. In DNA, the CDR3 is TGTGCCAGCAGCTTAATGGCTAGCGCACAAGAGACCCAGTACTTC. The variable domain in full, with the rest retrieved from reference TRBV7-6 and TRBJ2-5, is GAGVSQSPRYKVTKRGQDVALRCDPISGHVSLYWYRQALGQGPEFLTYFNYEAQQDKSGLPNDRFSAERPEGSISTLTIQRTEQRDSAMYRCASSLMASAQETQYFGPGTRLLVL.

This clone has a single count. The chain couples TRBV25-1 to TRBJ1-5; 10 nucleotides line up with TRBD1. The CDR3 is 15 residues long. Germline CDR1 is MGHDK and CDR2 is SYGVNS. The ends lost 6 bases at V and 2 bases at J; junction bases unmatched: 4. In DNA, the CDR3 is TGTGCCAGCAGCAGACAGGGGGCAGGCAATCAGCCCCAGCATTTT. Translation: CASSRQGAGNQPQHF. The variable domain in full, with the rest retrieved from reference TRBV25-1 and TRBJ1-5, is EADIYQTPRYLVIGTGKKITLECSQTMGHDKMYWYQQDPGMELHLIHYSYGVNSTEKGDLSSESTVSRIRTEHFPLTLESARPSHTSQYLCASSRQGAGNQPQHFGDGTRLSIL.

This chain connects TRBV5-6 to TRBJ1-2; D perhaps matches TRBD1 (6 bases). The germline V gene has CDR1 SGHDT and CDR2 YYEEEE. The CDR3 extends over 14 amino acids. The V and J ends lost 3 bases and 1 base respectively, with 10 bases between them. Written as DNA, the CDR3 is TGTGCCAGCAGCTCCACAGGGTATAACTATGGCTACACCTTC. Translating it yields CASSSTGYNYGYTF.

The chain is built from TRBV19 and TRBJ2-5; 10 bases line up with TRBD2. The trim removed 3 bases at V and 9 bases at J, leaving 7 bases unmatched. Germline assignment: CDR1 LNHDA and CDR2 SQIVND (reference sequence). The CDR3 consists of 14 residues. The CDR3 DNA reads TGTGCCAGTAGTATCGCAGGTAGCGGGGGGCCCCAGTACTTC. Protein sequence: CASSIAGSGGPQYF.

The chain links TRBV27 to TRBJ2-7; D is uncertain. The CDR3 sequence is 15 residues long. Germline values: CDR1 MNHEY, CDR2 SMNVEV (reference sequence). V gave up 2 bases and J gave up 2 bases, with 13 bases separating them. The CDR3 is CASSLRSGTPYEQYF. The CDR3 DNA reads TGTGCCAGCAGTTTAAGGTCAGGCACACCCTACGAGCAGTACTTC.

This sequence joins TRBV6-1 and TRBJ2-7; 15 nucleotides line up with TRBD2. Germline V gene sequence: CDR1 MNHNS, CDR2 SASEGT. The trim removed 3 bases at V and 4 bases at J, leaving 10 bases unmatched. The CDR3 contains 18 residues. CDR3: CASSDPIGLAGGHYEQYF. The CDR3 DNA follows: TGTGCCAGCAGTGATCCCATCGGACTAGCGGGAGGGCATTACGAGCAGTACTTC.

The V call is TRBV11-3, the J call TRBJ2-5, with TRBD1 identical over 10 bases. Unmatched junction bases numbered 8, after V lost 5 bases and J lost 5 bases. Germline assignment: CDR1 SGHNT and CDR2 YENEEA. The CDR3 is made up of 15 amino acids. For the CDR3, the DNA is TGTGCCAGCAGCGGTTCGGGACAGGGGCGGGAGACCCAGTACTTC. This sequence encodes CASSGSGQGRETQYF.

The chain uses TRBV4-2 and TRBJ1-4, with TRBD1 matching 9 bases. With 6 bases clipped from V and 5 bases from J, the junction kept 4 bases outside the gene matches. Germline V gene sequence: CDR1 LGHNA, CDR2 YNFKEQ. This CDR3 contains 14 residues. The DNA for the CDR3 is TGTGCCAGCAGTCTCGGGACAGGGAATGAAAAACTGTTTTTT. This gives the protein CASSLGTGNEKLFF.

V gene TRBV6-1 combines with J gene TRBJ2-5; D uncertain. The DNA end is more similar to TRBJ2-7, so the J call may be wrong. In germline, CDR1 is MNHNS, CDR2 SASEGT. The CDR3 is made up of 12 amino acids. CDR3 in amino acids: CASMTDGNEQYF. DNA for the CDR3: TGTGCCAGCATGACGGACGGAAACGAGCAGTACTTC.

This clone has just one count. The genes are TRBV5-1 and TRBJ1-4, with a possible D match to TRBD1 (5 bases). Germline assignment: CDR1 SGHRS and CDR2 YFSETQ. V was pared by 3 bases and J by 7 bases, with 13 bases between. CDR3 length: 14 residues. CDR3 residues: CASSSGPAGEKLFF. The CDR3 nucleotides read TGCGCCAGCAGCTCGGGACCGGCGGGTGAAAAACTGTTTTTT.

This clone was counted a single time. The gene calls are TRBV5-1 and TRBJ1-6, with TRBD1 as a possible D gene (5 bases). The V end was cut by 0 bases, the J end by 6 bases, with 10 bases between. The germline CDR1 and CDR2 sequences are SGHRS and YFSETQ. This CDR3 has 15 residues. CDR3 in DNA: TGCGCCAGCAGCTTGGGGCAGGGACCTAATTCACCCCTCCACTTT. As protein: CASSLGQGPNSPLHF.

The chain uses TRBV5-4 and TRBJ2-5, with TRBD1 identical over 8 bases. V lost 5 bases and J lost 0; bases outside the gene matches: 6. Germline V gene data show CDR1 as SGHNT and CDR2 as YYREEE (reference sequence). The length of the CDR3 is 15 residues. Here the CDR3 reads CASSTGQGNQETQYF. The CDR3 DNA reads TGTGCCAGCAGTACTGGACAGGGCAACCAAGAGACCCAGTACTTC.

The chain is built from TRBV21-1 and TRBJ2-3; the table's TRBD2 call for D was not verified on the DNA. TRBV21-1 is reported as a pseudogene. CDR3 length equals 16 residues. Here the CDR3 DNA reads TGTGCCAGCAGCAAGATACGGCGGGGGTGCACAGATACGCAGTATTTT. The encoded protein is CASSKIRRGCTDTQYF.

This clone came up once. V usage is TRBV28 and J usage is TRBJ2-7; D is unresolved. The germline gives CDR1 MDHEN, CDR2 SYDVKM. The CDR3 contains 11 residues. With 4 bases removed from V and 6 bases from J, the gap between germline ends came to 7 bases. CDR3 protein: CASSSPGEQYF. Here the CDR3 DNA reads TGTGCCAGCAGTTCCCCCGGCGAGCAGTACTTC. The whole variable domain, remainder taken from reference TRBV28 and TRBJ2-7, is DVKVTQSSRYLVKRTGEKVFLECVQDMDHENMFWYRQDPGLGLRLIYFSYDVKMKEKGDIPEGYSVSREKKERFSLILESASTNQTSMYLCASSSPGEQYFGPGTRLTVT.

The rearrangement links TRBV7-3 to TRBJ2-4, with 11 bases matching TRBD2. V was clipped by 1 base and J by 6 bases; unmatched bases: 5. CDR1 and CDR2 (germline): SGHTA, FQGTGA. The CDR3 extends over 16 amino acids. The CDR3 DNA sequence: TGTGCCAGCAGCTTAAGCACTAGCGGGAGTGGAAACATTCAGTACTTC. This codes for CASSLSTSGSGNIQYF. Combining the CDR3 with reference TRBV7-3 and TRBJ2-4 gives the whole variable domain GAGVSQTPSNKVTEKGKYVELRCDPISGHTALYWYRQSLGQGPEFLIYFQGTGAADDSGLPNDRFFAVRPEGSVSTLKIQRTERGDSAVYLCASSLSTSGSGNIQYFGAGTRLSVL.